This T cell receptor (beta chain) was observed in a study of cytomegalovirus exposure and HLA in healthy donors. Overall study: Early released data comprised about 90 million unique TCRs from HLA-typed donors.

Germline-derived CDR1 and CDR2 are LNHDA and SQIVND (reference sequence). V trimming: 5 bases; J trimming: 3 bases; junction bases outside the gene matches: 6. CDR3 size: 15 residues. For this clone: The antigen remains unidentified.

Study-wide points: In a later analysis, a genetic analysis reported fewer productive-TCR N-insertions in an Asian-associated ancestry cluster than the cohort average. The HLA-A and HLA-B alleles of most subjects were reportedly predicted accurately from TCR beta sequences.

60 Vbeta and 13 Jbeta primers were used in PCR. Measured with immunoSEQ multiplex PCR; TCRdb has only the in-frame clones, and not every one. The sample lists fewer than 200,000 clones, roughly 75% occurring once. The receptor was derived from a male donor in good health and CMV-seronegative. Specimen: PBMCs. The chain combines TRBV19 with TRBJ2-7, with 11 bases that match TRBD2. CDR3 nucleotide sequence: TGTGCCAGTAGTGCGACCCTAGCGGGGGGCTACGAGCAGTACTTC. Translating gives CASSATLAGGYEQYF. Full variable domain (rest looked up from reference TRBV19 and TRBJ2-7): DGGITQSPKYLFRKEGQNVTLSCEQNLNHDAMYWYRQDPGQGLRLIYYSQIVNDFQKGDIAEGYSVSREKKESFPLTVTSAQKNPTAFYLCASSATLAGGYEQYFGPGTRLTVT.